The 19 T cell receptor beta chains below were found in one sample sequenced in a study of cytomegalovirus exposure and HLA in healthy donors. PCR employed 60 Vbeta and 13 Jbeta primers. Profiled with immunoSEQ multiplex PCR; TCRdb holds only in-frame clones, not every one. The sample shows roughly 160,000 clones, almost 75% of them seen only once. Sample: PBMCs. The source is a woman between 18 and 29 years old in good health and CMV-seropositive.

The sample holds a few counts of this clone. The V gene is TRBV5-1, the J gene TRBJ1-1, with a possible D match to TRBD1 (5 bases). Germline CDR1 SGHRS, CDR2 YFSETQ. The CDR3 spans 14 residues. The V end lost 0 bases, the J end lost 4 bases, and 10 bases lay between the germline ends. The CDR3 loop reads CASSLAGGGTEAFF. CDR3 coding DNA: TGCGCCAGCAGCTTGGCCGGGGGAGGCACTGAAGCTTTCTTT.

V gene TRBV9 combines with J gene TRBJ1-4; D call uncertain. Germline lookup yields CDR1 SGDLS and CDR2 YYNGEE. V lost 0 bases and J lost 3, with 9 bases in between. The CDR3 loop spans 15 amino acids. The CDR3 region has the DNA TGTGCCAGCAGCGTAGGAGGTGAATCTAATGAAAAACTGTTTTTT. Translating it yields CASSVGGESNEKLFF. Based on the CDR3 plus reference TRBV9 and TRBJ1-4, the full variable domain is DSGVTQTPKHLITATGQRVTLRCSPRSGDLSVYWYQQSLDQGLQFLIQYYNGEERAKGNILERFSAQQFPDLHSELNLSSLELGDSALYFCASSVGGESNEKLFFGSGTQLSVL.

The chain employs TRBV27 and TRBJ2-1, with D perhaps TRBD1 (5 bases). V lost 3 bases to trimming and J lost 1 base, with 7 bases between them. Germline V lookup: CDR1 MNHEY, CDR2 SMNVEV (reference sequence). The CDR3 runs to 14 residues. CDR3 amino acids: CASSLQGSYNEQFF. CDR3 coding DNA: TGTGCCAGCAGTTTGCAGGGTTCCTACAATGAGCAGTTCTTC.

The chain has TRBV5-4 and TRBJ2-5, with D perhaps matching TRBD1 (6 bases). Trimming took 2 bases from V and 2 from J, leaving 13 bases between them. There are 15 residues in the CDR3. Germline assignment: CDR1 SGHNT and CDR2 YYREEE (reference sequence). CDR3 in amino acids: CASSFDPTGQETQYF. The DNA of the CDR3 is TGTGCCAGCAGCTTCGACCCAACAGGGCAAGAGACCCAGTACTTC.

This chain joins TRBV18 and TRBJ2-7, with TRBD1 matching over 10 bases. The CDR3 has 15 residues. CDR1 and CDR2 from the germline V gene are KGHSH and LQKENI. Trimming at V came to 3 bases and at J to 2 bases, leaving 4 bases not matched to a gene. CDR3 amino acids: CASSPTGQGTYEQYF. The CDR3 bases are TGTGCCAGCTCACCGACGGGACAGGGGACCTACGAGCAGTACTTC.

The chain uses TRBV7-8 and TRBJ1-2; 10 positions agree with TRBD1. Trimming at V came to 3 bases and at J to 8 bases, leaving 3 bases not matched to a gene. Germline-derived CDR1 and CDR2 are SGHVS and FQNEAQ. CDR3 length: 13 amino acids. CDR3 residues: CASSFDRGQGYTF. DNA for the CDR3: TGTGCCAGCAGCTTCGACAGGGGGCAAGGCTACACCTTC.

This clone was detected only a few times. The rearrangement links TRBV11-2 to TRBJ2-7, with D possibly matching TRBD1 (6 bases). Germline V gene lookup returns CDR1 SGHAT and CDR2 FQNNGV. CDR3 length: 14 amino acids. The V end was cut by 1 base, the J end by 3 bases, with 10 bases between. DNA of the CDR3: TGTGCCAGCAGCTTAGGTTCACAGGGCTACGAGCAGTACTTC. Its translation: CASSLGSQGYEQYF.

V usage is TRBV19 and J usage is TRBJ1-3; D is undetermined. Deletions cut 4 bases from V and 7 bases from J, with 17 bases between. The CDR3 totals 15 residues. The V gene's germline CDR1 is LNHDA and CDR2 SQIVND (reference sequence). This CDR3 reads CASSTEGSSGNTIYF. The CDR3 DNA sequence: TGTGCCAGTAGTACGGAGGGCTCCTCCGGGAACACCATATATTTT.

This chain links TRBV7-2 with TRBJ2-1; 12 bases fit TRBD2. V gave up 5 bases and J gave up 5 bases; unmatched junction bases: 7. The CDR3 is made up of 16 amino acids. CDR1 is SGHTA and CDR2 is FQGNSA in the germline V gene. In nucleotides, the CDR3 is TGTGCCAGCAGCCCCCACCTAGCGGGGGGGAACAATGAGCAGTTCTTC. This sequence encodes CASSPHLAGGNNEQFF.

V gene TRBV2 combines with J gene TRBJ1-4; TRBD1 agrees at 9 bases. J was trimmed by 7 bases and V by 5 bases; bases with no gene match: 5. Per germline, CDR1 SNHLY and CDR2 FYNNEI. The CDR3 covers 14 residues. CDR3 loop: CASSSQGASEKLFF. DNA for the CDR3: TGTGCCAGCAGTTCACAGGGGGCCAGTGAAAAACTGTTTTTT.

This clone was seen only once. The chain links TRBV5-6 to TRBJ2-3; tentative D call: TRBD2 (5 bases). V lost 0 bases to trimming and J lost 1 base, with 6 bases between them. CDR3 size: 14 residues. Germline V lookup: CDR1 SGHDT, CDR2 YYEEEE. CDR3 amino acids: CASSLEAGTDTQYF. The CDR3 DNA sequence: TGTGCCAGCAGCTTGGAAGCGGGCACAGATACGCAGTATTTT.

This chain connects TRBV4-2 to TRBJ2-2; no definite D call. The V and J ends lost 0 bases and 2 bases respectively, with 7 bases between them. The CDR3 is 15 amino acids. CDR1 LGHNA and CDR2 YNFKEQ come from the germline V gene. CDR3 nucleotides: TGTGCCAGCAGCCAAGATCGAGGTAACACCGGGGAGCTGTTTTTT. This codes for CASSQDRGNTGELFF.

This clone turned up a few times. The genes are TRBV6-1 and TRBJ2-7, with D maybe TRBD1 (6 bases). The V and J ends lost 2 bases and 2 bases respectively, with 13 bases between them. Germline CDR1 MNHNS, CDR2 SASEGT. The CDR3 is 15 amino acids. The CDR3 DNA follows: TGTGCCAGCAGTGAATATCGCAGGGGACCCTACGAGCAGTACTTC. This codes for CASSEYRRGPYEQYF.

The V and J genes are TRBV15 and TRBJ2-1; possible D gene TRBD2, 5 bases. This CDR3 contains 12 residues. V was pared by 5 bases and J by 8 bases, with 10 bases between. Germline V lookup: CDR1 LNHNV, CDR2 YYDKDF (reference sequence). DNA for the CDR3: TGTGCCACCAGCTTAACTAGTGATGAGCAGTTCTTC. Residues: CATSLTSDEQFF.

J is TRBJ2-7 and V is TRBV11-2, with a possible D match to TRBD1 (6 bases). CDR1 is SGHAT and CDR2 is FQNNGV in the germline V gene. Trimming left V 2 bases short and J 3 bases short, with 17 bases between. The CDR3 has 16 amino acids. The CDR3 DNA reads TGTGCCAGCAGCTTACCAGATCCGGGACATTACTACGAGCAGTACTTC. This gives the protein CASSLPDPGHYYEQYF.

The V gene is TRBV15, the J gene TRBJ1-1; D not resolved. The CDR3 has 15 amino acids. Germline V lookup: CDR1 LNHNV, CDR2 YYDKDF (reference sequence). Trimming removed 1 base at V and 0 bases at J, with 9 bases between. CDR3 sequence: CATSRGINMNTEAFF. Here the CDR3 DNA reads TGTGCCACCAGCAGAGGAATCAACATGAACACTGAAGCTTTCTTT.

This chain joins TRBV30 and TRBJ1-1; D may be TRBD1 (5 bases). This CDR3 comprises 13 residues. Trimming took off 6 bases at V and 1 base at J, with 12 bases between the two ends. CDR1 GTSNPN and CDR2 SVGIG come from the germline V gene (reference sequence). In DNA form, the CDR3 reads TGTGCCTGCGCTCAGGGTCCGAACACTGAAGCTTTCTTT. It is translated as CACAQGPNTEAFF.

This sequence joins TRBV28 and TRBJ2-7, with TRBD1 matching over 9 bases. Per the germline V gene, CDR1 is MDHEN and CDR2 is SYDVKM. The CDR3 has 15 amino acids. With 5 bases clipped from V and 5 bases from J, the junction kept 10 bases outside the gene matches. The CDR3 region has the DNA TGTGCCAGCAGTCCTACCGGGACAGGGCGCGACGAGCAGTACTTC. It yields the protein CASSPTGTGRDEQYF.

The CDR3 sequence is CATSTSPGEGSPLHF. Here the CDR3 DNA reads TGTGCCACCAGCACTAGTCCCGGGGAGGGTTCACCCCTCCACTTT. The V gene is TRBV15, the J gene TRBJ1-6; D gene uncertain. The CDR3 length is 15 residues. Germline V gene lookup returns CDR1 LNHNV and CDR2 YYDKDF (reference sequence). V was shortened by 4 bases and J by 9 bases, with 16 bases between the two germline ends.